What follows describes a single T cell receptor (beta chain). Its matching antigen is unknown. Because the CDR3 is missing its conserved closing phenylalanine or tryptophan, this is likely a read error. The authors amplified TCR beta CDR3 regions, and they did so from RNA transcripts for repertoire sequencing. Second-round multiplex PCR came after first-round RT-PCR with HTBI primers. Each CDR3 protein is one row after TCRdb ran MiXCR on the multiplex PCR reads. The sample lists approximately 640,000 distinct CDR3 sequences, more than 40% seen once, with roughly 3% in the top ten. These data originate in a study of Graves' ophthalmopathy and Graves' hyperthyroidism. At the level of the study: Before any treatment was given, at initial diagnosis, peripheral blood was collected. General study results and limits: Detected in blood as well were most expanded thyroid clonotypes with frequency above 0.001.

Clinicians diagnosed using symptoms, serum thyroxine, TRAb, thyroid ultrasound and orbital computed tomography. Germline CDR1 reads LNHDA; CDR2 reads SQIVND (reference sequence). This CDR3 comprises 13 residues. V gene TRBV19 combines with J gene TRBJ2-5; 7 bases align to TRBD1. The specimen sequenced was peripheral blood. This clonotype was sampled from an adult man with Graves' ophthalmopathy. The CDR3 region has the DNA TGTGCCAGCTCTCAGACAGGGCAAGAGGCCCAGTACTTA. Translation: CASSQTGQEAQYL.